This T cell receptor (beta chain) was retrieved from a study of blood T cells in healthy people across ages (dated by TCRdb to 2013 to 2016). Regarding the complete study: In model experiments, template switching captured about one uniquely barcoded TCR beta cDNA molecule for every two T cells. The study measured age-related changes in TCR beta repertoire diversity using deep sequencing normalized with unique cDNA molecular identifiers. The donors were divided into four age groups: young (average roughly 15 years), middle-aged (roughly 40), aged (roughly 66) and long-lived (about 80). Donors of different ages were randomly distributed across sequencing lanes to avoid experimental bias. Using the same blood draw, the study looked at two additional independent replicas of 1 million unique cDNA reads for two donors, one aged 18 to 30 and the other aged 80 or older.

Findings and caveats that apply to the study as a whole: Because donor CMV infection status was unknown, age-related changes in expanded clonotypes were potentially confounded. Observed TCR beta diversity per million T cells fell roughly linearly with age, and a significant reduction was already apparent by age about 38. Total diversity estimates from one million sequenced T cells were considered lower bounds and underestimates. Bulk unsorted PBMC profiling prevented conclusive comparison of naive and antigen-experienced compartments. The percentage of naive T cells measured by flow cytometry correlated strongly with observed TCR beta diversity. Compared with the aged group, the long-lived group had more naive CD4+ T cells, fewer expanded clones and increased TCR diversity, suggesting age selection.

The germline V end is reduced by 4 bases and the J end by 11 bases; junction bases left unmatched: 21. According to the germline V gene (reference sequence), CDR1 reads SGHAT and CDR2 reads FQDESV. The CDR3 runs 17 amino acids, cysteine and phenylalanine included. The retained sequence is limited to the CDR3, 51 bases, with the frame set at the first base. Donors were approximately 42 systemically healthy Caucasian individuals from Russia aged roughly 6 to 90 years. Each donor gave ten milliliters of peripheral blood, collected into EDTA-treated Vacutainer tubes. PBMCs were isolated by Ficoll-Paque density-gradient centrifugation, with at least 7 million obtained per sample. Total RNA was extracted from PBMCs with Trizol reagent, with at least 6 micrograms obtained per sample. For every donor, flow cytometry on a PBMC aliquot measured the percentage of naive CD45RAhigh/CD27high T cells. Points on this clonotype: Its antigen is unknown. With a much larger clone just one base away, this may be a read error.

Preparation of the library involved 5' RACE. The sample was run on an Illumina HiSeq 2500. A second about 7 to 11 cycle PCR used a sample-barcoded 5' primer and a J-beta primer mix. A unique molecular identifier was introduced onto each TCR beta cDNA molecule by a template-switch 5' adaptor carrying 12 random nucleotides. At least 2.5 million CDR3-containing paired-end reads were obtained from each sample. First-strand cDNA synthesis was performed from all RNA using the Mint cDNA synthesis kit, with priming by a TRBC-specific oligonucleotide. Following uracil-DNA glycosylase treatment, a first 18-cycle PCR with universal primers M1SS and BC2_uni_R was performed on all cDNA. In the paper's pipeline: For normalization, 1 million high-quality reads were randomly selected from each sample, with every read carrying a distinct molecular identifier. Instead of being binned into consensus sequences, reads that shared molecular identifiers were thrown out. MiTCR, set to a Q25 quality threshold and the strictest error-elimination algorithm, was used for CDR3 identification, clonotype clustering and error correction. Lower-bound total TCR beta diversity was estimated with a nonparametric unseen species model using Euler transformation. TCRdb trimmed public reads at Q25 via fastp, called clones via MiXCR and kept in-frame beta chains. Rows merge per CDR3 protein into single entries with the most common DNA and genes. The V and J calls come from TCRdb's annotation, not from the publication. The sample table records 800,000 or so distinct CDR3 sequences; about 46% of these occur just once. The ten largest clonotypes hold 15% to 20% of the sample.

The V gene is TRBV11-1 and the J gene is TRBJ2-5; 8 middle bases align to TRBD1. Sequenced material: blood. The TCR comes from a man aged 80 or over in good health. CDR3 region: CASSSAMDRAGRYEQYF. The DNA sequence is TGTGCCAGCAGCTCCGCTATGGACAGGGCAGGTCGGTATGAGCAGTACTTC.